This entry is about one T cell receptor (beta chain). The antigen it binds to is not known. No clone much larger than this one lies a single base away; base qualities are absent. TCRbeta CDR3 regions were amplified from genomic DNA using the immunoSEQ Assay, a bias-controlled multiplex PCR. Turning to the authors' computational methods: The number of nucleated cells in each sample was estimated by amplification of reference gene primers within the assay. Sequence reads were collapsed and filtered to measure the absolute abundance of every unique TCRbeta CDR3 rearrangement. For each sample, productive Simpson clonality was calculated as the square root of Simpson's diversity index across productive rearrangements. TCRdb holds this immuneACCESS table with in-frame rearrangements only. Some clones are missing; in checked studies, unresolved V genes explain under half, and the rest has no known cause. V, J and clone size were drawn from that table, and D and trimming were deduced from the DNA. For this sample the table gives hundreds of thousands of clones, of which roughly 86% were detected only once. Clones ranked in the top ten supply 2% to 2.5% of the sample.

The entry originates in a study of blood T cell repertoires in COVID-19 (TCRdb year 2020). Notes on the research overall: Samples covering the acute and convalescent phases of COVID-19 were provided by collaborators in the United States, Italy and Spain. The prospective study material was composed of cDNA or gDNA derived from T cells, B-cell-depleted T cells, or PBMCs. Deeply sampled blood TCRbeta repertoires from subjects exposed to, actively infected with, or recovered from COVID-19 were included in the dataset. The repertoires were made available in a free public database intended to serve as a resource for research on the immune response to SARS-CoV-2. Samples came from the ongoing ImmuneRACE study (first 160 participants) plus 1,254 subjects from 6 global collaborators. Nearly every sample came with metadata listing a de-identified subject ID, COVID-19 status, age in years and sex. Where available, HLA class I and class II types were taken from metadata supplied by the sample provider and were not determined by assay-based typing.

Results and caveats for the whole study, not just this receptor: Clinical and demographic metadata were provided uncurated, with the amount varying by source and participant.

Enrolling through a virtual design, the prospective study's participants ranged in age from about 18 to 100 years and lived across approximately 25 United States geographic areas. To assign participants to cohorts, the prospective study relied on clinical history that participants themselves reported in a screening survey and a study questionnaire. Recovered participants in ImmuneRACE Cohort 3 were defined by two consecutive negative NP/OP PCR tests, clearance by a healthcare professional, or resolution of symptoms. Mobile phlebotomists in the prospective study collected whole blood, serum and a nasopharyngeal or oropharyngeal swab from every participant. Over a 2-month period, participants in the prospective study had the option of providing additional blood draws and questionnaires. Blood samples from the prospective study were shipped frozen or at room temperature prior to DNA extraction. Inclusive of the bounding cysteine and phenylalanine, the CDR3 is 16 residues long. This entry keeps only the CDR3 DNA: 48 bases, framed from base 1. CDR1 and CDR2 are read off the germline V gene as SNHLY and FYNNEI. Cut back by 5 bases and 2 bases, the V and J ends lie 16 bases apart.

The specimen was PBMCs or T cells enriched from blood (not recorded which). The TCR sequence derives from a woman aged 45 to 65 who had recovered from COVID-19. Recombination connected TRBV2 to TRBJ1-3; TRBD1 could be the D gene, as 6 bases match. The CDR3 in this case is CASSYAQGAAGNTIYF. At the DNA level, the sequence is TGTGCCAGCAGTTACGCACAGGGAGCCGCTGGAAACACCATATATTTT.